The entry that follows covers one T cell receptor (beta chain) sequence. Its cognate antigen is unknown. These data belong to a study of cytomegalovirus exposure and HLA in healthy donors. Findings and limits, study-wide: In a later analysis, productive TCRs from donors in an Asian-associated ancestry cluster reportedly carried fewer N-insertions than the cohort mean.

The CDR3 extends over 13 amino acids. CDR1 is GTSNPN, CDR2 SVGIG, per germline (reference sequence). Trimming cost V 0 bases and J 6 bases, with 11 bases left between them. PCR employed 60 Vbeta and 13 Jbeta primers. Sequencing used immunoSEQ multiplex PCR; TCRdb keeps in-frame clones, though not all of them. The data hold about 240,000 clones, with more than 75% observed a single time. Material for sequencing was PBMCs. The chain couples TRBV30 to TRBJ1-1, with D possibly TRBD1 on 6 matching bases. This clonotype originated in a woman aged 40 to 50 in good health and CMV-seropositive. The CDR3 DNA follows: TGTGCCTGGAGTGTAAGGACAGAGGCTGAAGCTTTCTTT. Translating gives CAWSVRTEAEAFF.